Listed below are T cell receptor beta chains from one sample, sequenced in a study of T cell repertoires in cytomegalovirus infection. In TCRdb, the reads were re-called with MiXCR into one record per CDR3 protein. The sample contains fewer than 850,000 distinct CDR3 sequences, 25% to 35% of which appear only once. The antigens these receptors bind are not known. The material sequenced was cultured CD8+ T cells from PBMCs, taken from culture after CMV antigen stimulation. Source of these receptors: a human donor in good health (CMV status not recorded). Some clones in this sample may be carry-over from other donors' samples. CDR3s include the opening cysteine and the closing phenylalanine or tryptophan.

v_call	j_call	cdr3_aa
TRBV12-3/TRBV12-4	TRBJ1-1	CASSLVGAPNTEAFF
TRBV5-6	TRBJ1-1	CASSLDWTGSTEAFF
TRBV7-2	TRBJ2-1	CASSLGSAYEQFF
TRBV7-8	TRBJ1-5	CASSLARAHYSNQPQHF
TRBV7-9	TRBJ2-4	CASSQMGGEKNIQYF
TRBV7-9	TRBJ1-2	CASSGADHSISNYGYTF
TRBV7-3	TRBJ1-2	CASSLSMGLNYGYTF
TRBV28	TRBJ1-2	CASSPGIVRGPRSGYTF
TRBV7-9	TRBJ1-3	CASSQWTSSGNTIYF
TRBV7-9	TRBJ1-1	CASSPNGVGTEAFF
TRBV6-1	TRBJ2-7	CASSEALYSGGPYEQYF
TRBV7-9	TRBJ2-1	CASLGSGYNEQFF
TRBV24-1	TRBJ2-1	CATSEAYGHEQFF
TRBV10-2	TRBJ2-1	CAIRTGPYNEQFF
TRBV29-1	TRBJ2-2	CSVLATGELFF
TRBV12-3/TRBV12-4	TRBJ2-3	CASSQYLAVGTDTQYF
TRBV7-3	TRBJ1-2	CASSLIRGQGRHYGYTF
TRBV6-5	TRBJ2-7	CASSTWTSGVYEQYF
TRBV28	TRBJ1-5	CASSVGTNRDRGTQPQHF
TRBV6-2/TRBV6-3	TRBJ1-2	CASSYSGPTYGYTF
TRBV7-9	TRBJ1-5	CASSRAADRNQPQHF
TRBV6-1	TRBJ2-3	CASSEATGLTDTQYF
TRBV5-5	TRBJ1-5	CASSSGTGGYGNNQPQHF
TRBV12-3/TRBV12-4	TRBJ1-6	CASSLEDTGGGSYNSPLHF
TRBV6-6	TRBJ1-5	CASRNTHGGSNQPQHF
TRBV7-6	TRBJ2-5	CASSLEDMGTSQYF
TRBV5-4	TRBJ2-3	CASRRDRAGDTQYF
TRBV4-1	TRBJ2-1	CASSQDWQGDEQFF
TRBV18	TRBJ1-2	CASSPRGQGDPYGYTF
TRBV29-1	TRBJ1-1	CSVTGTGAFF
TRBV7-9	TRBJ2-7	CASSSGVVGGLGEQYF
TRBV7-6	TRBJ2-7	CASSFSGSYEQYF
TRBV19	TRBJ2-1	CASSIGLVVGGGLIDEQFF
TRBV7-9	TRBJ2-7	CASMPLRQPYEQYF
TRBV7-4	TRBJ2-1	CASPLDGGGHYNEQFF
TRBV7-9	TRBJ1-2	CASSSTGGPYGYTF
TRBV24-1	TRBJ2-2	CATSDLDWGNTGELFF
TRBV3-1	TRBJ2-1	CASSQVAMRTGSYNEQFF
TRBV3-1	TRBJ2-1	CASSHLRNEQFF
TRBV4-1	TRBJ1-1	CASALVRNTEAFF
TRBV5-1	TRBJ1-5	CASSLGGIGSNQPQHF
TRBV4-2	TRBJ1-2	CASSPTLPDGRGYGYTF
TRBV6-6	TRBJ2-7	CASSYSTGPPYEQYF
TRBV15	TRBJ2-3	CATSRRRGAADTQYF
TRBV6-1	TRBJ1-2	CASSEVRGRGYTF
TRBV5-5	TRBJ1-1	CASSLGQGADEAFF
TRBV7-2	TRBJ1-4	CASKALVGQVGEKLFF
TRBV27	TRBJ1-1	CASGLGGGWETEAFF
TRBV5-6	TRBJ2-7	CASSWPWDYEQYF
TRBV6-2/TRBV6-3	TRBJ2-7	CASSSPRQNPTYEQYF
TRBV20-1	TRBJ1-5	CSATRPAEGLAQPQHF
TRBV10-3	TRBJ1-2	CAIKLGPPHGYGYTF
TRBV7-2	TRBJ1-2	CASSLENFRVGYGYTF